One and the same sample provided the 3 T cell receptor beta chains below, sequenced in a study of blood T cell repertoires in COVID-19. Sequencing used immunoSEQ multiplex PCR; TCRdb keeps in-frame clones, though not all of them. The sample includes around 190,000 clones, under 90% of them seen just once. Input material: peripheral blood. The source is a man in his sixties with acute or convalescent COVID-19.

This chain links TRBV29-1 with TRBJ2-7; D remains ambiguous. The V and J ends lost 1 base and 0 bases respectively, with 13 bases between them. The CDR3 runs to 15 residues. Germline V CDR1 and CDR2: SQVTM, ANQGSEA. CDR3 protein: CSVEGSTTNSYEQYF. CDR3 in DNA: TGCAGCGTTGAAGGTAGCACCACAAACTCCTACGAGCAGTACTTC.

This chain joins TRBV10-3 and TRBJ1-2; D perhaps matches TRBD1 (5 bases). Looked up from germline, CDR1 is ENHRY and CDR2 is SYGVKD. The CDR3 runs to 14 residues. V was clipped by 4 bases and J by 8 bases, with 17 bases between them. In DNA form, the CDR3 reads TGTGCCATCAGTGGAAATGGAGGGGCCGGGGGCTACACCTTC. Translating it yields CAISGNGGAGGYTF.

The chain carries TRBV10-3 and TRBJ2-1; a weak D match, TRBD1 (8 bases). Trimming cost V 11 bases and J 9 bases, with 23 bases left between them. The germline CDR1 and CDR2 sequences are ENHRY and SYGVKD. CDR3 length: 14 amino acids. The CDR3 region has the DNA TGTGCCGTTTTGAGCGGGACAGGTATGGCTGAGCAGTTCTTC. This sequence encodes CAVLSGTGMAEQFF.